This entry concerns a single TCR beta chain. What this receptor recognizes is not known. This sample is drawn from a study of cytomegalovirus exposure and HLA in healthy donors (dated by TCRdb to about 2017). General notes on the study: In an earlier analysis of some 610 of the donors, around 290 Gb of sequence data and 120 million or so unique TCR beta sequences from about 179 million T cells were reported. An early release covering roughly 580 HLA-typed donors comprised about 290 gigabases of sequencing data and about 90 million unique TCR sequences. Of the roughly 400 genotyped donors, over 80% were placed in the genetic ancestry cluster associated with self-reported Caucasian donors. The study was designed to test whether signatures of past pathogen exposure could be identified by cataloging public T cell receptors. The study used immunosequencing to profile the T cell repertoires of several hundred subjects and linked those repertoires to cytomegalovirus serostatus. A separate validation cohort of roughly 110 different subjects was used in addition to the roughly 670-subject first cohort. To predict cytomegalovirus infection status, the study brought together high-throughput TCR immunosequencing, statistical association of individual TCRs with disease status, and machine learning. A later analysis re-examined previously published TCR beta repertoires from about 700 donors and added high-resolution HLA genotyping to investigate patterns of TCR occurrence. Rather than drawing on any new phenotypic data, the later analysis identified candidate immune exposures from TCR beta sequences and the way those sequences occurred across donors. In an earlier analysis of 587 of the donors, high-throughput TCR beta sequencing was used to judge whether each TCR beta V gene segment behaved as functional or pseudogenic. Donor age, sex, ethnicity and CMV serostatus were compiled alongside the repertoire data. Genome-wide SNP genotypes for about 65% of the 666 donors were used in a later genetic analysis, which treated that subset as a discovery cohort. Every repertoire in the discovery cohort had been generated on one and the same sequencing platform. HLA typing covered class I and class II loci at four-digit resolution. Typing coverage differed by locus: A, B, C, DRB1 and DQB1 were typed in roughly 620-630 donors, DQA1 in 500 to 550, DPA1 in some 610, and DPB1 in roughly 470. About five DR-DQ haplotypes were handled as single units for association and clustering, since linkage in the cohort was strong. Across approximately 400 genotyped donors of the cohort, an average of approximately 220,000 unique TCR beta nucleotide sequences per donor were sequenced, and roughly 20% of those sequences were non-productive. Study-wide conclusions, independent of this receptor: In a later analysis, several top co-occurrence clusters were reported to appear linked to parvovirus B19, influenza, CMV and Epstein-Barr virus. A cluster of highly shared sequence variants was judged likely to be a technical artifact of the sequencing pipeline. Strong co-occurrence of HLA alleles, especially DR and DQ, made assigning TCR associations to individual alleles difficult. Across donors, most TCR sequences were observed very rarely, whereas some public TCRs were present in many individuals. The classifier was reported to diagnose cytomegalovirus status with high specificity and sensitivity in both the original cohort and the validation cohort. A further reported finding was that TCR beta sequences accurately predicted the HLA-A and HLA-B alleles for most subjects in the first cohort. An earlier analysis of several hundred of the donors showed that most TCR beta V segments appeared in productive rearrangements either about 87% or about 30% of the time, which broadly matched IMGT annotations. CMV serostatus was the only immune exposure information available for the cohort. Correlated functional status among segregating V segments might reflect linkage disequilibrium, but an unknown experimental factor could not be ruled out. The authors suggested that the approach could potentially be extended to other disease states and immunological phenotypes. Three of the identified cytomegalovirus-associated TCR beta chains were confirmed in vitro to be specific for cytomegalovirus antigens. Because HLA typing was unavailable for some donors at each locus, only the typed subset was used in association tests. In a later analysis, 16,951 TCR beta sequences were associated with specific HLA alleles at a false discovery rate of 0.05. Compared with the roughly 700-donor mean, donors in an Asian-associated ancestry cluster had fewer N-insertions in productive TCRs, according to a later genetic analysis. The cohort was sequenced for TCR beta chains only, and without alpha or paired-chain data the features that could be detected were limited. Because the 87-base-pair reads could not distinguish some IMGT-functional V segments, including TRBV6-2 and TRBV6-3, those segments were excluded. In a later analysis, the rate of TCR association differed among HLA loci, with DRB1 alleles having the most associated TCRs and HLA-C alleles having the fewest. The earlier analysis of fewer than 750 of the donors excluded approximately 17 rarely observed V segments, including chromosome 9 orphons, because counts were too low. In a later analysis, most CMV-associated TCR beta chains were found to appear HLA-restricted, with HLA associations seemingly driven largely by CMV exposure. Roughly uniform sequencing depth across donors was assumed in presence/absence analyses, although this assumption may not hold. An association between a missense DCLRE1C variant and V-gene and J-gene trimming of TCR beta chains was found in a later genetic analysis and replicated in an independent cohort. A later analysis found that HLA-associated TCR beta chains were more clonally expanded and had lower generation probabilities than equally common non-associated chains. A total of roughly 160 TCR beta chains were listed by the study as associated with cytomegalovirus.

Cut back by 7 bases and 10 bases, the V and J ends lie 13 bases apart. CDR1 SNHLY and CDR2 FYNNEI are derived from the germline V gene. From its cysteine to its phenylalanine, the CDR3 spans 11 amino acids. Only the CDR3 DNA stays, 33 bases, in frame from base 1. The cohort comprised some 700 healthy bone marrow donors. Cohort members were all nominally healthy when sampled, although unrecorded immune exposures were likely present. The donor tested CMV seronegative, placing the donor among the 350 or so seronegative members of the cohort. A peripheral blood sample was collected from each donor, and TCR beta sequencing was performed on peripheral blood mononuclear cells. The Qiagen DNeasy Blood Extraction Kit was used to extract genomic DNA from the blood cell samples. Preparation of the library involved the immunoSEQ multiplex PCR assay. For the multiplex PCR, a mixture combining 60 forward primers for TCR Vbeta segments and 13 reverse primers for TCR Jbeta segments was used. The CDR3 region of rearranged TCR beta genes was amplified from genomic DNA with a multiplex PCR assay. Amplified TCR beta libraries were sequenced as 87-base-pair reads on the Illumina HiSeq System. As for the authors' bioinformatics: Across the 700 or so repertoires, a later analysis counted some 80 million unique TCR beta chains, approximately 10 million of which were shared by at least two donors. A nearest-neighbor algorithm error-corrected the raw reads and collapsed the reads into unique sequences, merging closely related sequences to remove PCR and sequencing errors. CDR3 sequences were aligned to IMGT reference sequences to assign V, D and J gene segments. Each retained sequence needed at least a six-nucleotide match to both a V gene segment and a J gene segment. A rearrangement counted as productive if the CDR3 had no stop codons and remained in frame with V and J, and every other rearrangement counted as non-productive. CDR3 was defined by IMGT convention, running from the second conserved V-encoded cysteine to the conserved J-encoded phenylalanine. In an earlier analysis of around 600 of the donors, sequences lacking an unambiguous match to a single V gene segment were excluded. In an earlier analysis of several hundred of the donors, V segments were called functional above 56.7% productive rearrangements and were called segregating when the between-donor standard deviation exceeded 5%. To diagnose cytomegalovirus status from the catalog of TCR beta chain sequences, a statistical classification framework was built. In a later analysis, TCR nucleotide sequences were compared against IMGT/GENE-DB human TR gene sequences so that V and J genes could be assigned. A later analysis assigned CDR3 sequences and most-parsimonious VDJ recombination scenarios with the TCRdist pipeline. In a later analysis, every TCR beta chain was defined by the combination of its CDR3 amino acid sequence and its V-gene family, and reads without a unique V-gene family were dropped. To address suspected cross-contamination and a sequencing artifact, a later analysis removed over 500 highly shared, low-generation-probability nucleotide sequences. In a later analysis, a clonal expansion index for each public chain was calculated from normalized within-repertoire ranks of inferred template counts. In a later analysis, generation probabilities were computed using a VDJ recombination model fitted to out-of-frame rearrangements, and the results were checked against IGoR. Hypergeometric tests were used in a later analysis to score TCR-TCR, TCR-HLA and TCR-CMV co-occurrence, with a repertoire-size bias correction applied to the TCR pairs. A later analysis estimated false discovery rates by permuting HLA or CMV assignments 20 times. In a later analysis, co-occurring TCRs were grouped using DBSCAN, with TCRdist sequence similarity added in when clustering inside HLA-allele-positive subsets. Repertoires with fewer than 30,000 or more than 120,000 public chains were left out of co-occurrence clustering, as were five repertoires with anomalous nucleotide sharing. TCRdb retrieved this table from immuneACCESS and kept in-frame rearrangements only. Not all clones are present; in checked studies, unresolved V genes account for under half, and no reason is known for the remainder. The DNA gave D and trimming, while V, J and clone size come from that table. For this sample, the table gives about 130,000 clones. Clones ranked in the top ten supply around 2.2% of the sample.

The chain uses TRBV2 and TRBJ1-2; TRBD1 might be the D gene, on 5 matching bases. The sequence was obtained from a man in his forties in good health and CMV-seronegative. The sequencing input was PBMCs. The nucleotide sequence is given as TGTGCCAGCATGACGGTCAGGGACTACACCTTC. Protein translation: CASMTVRDYTF.